The 13 T cell receptor beta chains below were found in one sample sequenced in a study of control samples from healthy donors and cancer patients. TCRdb keeps only in-frame clones here, not all; method: immunoSEQ multiplex PCR. Of around 83,000 clones in the sample, over 85% are singletons; the top ten hold about 1.3%. Sample: PBMCs. The receptors were sampled from a woman aged 40-49 years with lung cancer.

This sequence joins TRBV5-4 and TRBJ1-4; maybe TRBD1 (6 bases). Germline V gene sequence: CDR1 SGHNT, CDR2 YYREEE (reference sequence). CDR3 length: 15 residues. Trimming cost V 4 bases and J 4 bases, with 14 bases left between them. CDR3 sequence reads: CASSQGGGLNEKLFF. The CDR3 DNA reads as TGTGCCAGCAGCCAGGGAGGGGGTCTTAATGAAAAACTGTTTTTT.

The chain carries TRBV19 and TRBJ1-6, with D possibly being TRBD1 (5 bases). Germline assignment: CDR1 LNHDA and CDR2 SQIVND (reference sequence). Trimming left V 4 bases short and J 8 bases short, with 21 bases between. The CDR3 length is 17 residues. The DNA for the CDR3 is TGTGCCAGTAGTACCCCCCCAGGGACCTCTATTTATTCACCCCTCCACTTT. Its protein product is CASSTPPGTSIYSPLHF.

The V gene is TRBV4-2, the J gene TRBJ2-3; the D gene is possibly TRBD2 (6 bases). This CDR3 region has 15 residues. The V and J ends lost 1 base and 4 bases respectively, with 12 bases between them. Germline V CDR1 and CDR2: LGHNA, YNFKEQ. Here the CDR3 DNA reads TGTGCCAGCAGCCAAGCACTAGCTGGTTCAGATACGCAGTATTTT. Translation: CASSQALAGSDTQYF.

The rearrangement joins TRBV4-1 to TRBJ2-5, with D possibly TRBD2 on 5 matching bases. V was cut by 4 bases and J by 7 bases, with 13 bases left in between. This CDR3 is built from 13 residues. CDR1 is MGHRA and CDR2 is YSYEKL in the germline V gene. The CDR3 nucleotides read TGCGCCAGCAGCCTAACGGGGTTGGGGACCCAGTACTTC. The encoded protein is CASSLTGLGTQYF.

The chain uses TRBV10-3 and TRBJ2-7; the D gene is possibly TRBD2 (5 bases). There are 13 residues in the CDR3. The germline V gene has CDR1 ENHRY and CDR2 SYGVKD. The ends were cut back, 2 bases at V and 6 bases at J, with 11 bases in the middle. CDR3 DNA sequence: TGTGCCATCAGTGAGCCCGGGGTTCTCGAGCAGTACTTC. It yields the protein CAISEPGVLEQYF.

V and J are TRBV4-1 and TRBJ1-1; 8 nucleotides agree with TRBD1. The V and J ends lost 0 bases and 13 bases, in that order; junction bases with no gene match: 7. Per the germline V gene, CDR1 is MGHRA and CDR2 is YSYEKL. This CDR3 is 13 amino acids long. In DNA form, the CDR3 reads TGCGCCAGCAGCCAAGATGGAGTCAGGGGGCGTTTCTTT. Its protein is CASSQDGVRGRFF.

The chain joins TRBV19 to TRBJ1-5, with 9 nucleotides matching TRBD1. Trimming took 9 bases from V and 6 from J; bases not matched to a gene: 9. Per the germline V gene, CDR1 is LNHDA and CDR2 is SQIVND (reference sequence). The CDR3 is 14 residues long. CDR3 protein: CASDRDREGQPQHF. For the CDR3, the DNA is TGTGCCAGCGACCGGGACAGGGAAGGTCAGCCCCAGCATTTT.

The chain links TRBV27 to TRBJ2-4; D gene uncertain. V shed 8 bases and J shed 8 bases, with 13 bases lying between them. The CDR3 length is 12 residues. The germline V gene has CDR1 MNHEY and CDR2 SMNVEV (reference sequence). The CDR3: CASGHLQDIQYF. CDR3 bases: TGTGCCAGCGGTCATCTTCAGGACATTCAGTACTTC.

The chain links TRBV7-5 to TRBJ2-7; no DNA check was done on the table's D call, TRBD2. TRBV7-5 corresponds to a pseudogene. The CDR3 runs to 14 residues. The CDR3, as DNA: TGTGCCAGAAACAACCCGAGGGAATGCTACGAGCAGTACTTC. It specifies CARNNPRECYEQYF.

The V gene is TRBV9, the J gene TRBJ1-3; a weak D match, TRBD1 (5 bases). CDR3 size: 16 residues. The ends were cut back, 4 bases at V and 0 bases at J, with 14 bases in the middle. Germline V lookup: CDR1 SGDLS, CDR2 YYNGEE. The CDR3 sequence is CASSPPGGTSGNTIYF. In nucleotides, the CDR3 is TGTGCCAGCAGCCCCCCTGGGGGAACCTCTGGAAACACCATATATTTT.

The chain has TRBV7-8 and TRBJ1-1, with D possibly TRBD1 on 5 matching bases. Germline V gene data show CDR1 as SGHVS and CDR2 as FQNEAQ. CDR3 size: 13 residues. Between the trimmed V and J ends, which lost 6 bases and 4 bases, there was a span of 12 bases. The CDR3 DNA follows: TGTGCCAGCAGAGTAACAGGAGGCACTGAAGCTTTCTTT. It translates to CASRVTGGTEAFF.

The rearrangement joins TRBV19 to TRBJ1-2, with 11 bases identical to TRBD1. Per germline, CDR1 LNHDA and CDR2 SQIVND (reference sequence). V was clipped by 5 bases and J by 8 bases; unmatched bases: 4. This CDR3 region has 13 residues. CDR3: CASSPRDRGGYTF. The CDR3 DNA sequence: TGTGCCAGTAGTCCCCGGGACAGGGGGGGCTACACCTTC.

This clone was recorded only once. The V call is TRBV9, the J call TRBJ2-5; TRBD2 matches 8 bases. The CDR3 consists of 16 residues. Per the germline V gene, CDR1 is SGDLS and CDR2 is YYNGEE. The V gene end was trimmed by 1 base and the J gene end by 4 bases; junction bases not matched to a gene: 9. The CDR3 DNA follows: TGTGCCAGCAGCGTAATATCGGGAGGGGTTGGAGAGACCCAGTACTTC. Encoded protein: CASSVISGGVGETQYF.